The clone carrying this T cell receptor (beta chain) was detected many times. Both TCR beta VDJ combination and CDR3 sequence profiling were carried out. Genomic DNA was the template for this profiling. TCRdb called the reads again in MiXCR, with one record for every CDR3 protein. This table has 150,000 or so distinct CDR3 sequences, approximately 52% appearing once. This sample was included in a study of CD8+CD57+ T cells in acquired aplastic anemia. All patients picked for sequencing had shown, by flow cytometry, an expansion of CD8+CD57+ cells. V was pared by 1 base and J by 3 bases, with 22 bases between. Germline CDR1 reads SQVTM; CDR2 reads ANQGSEA. CDR3 length: 17 residues.

Sequenced input: sorted CD4+, CD8+, or CD8+CD57+ T cells (not recorded which) from PBMCs. The TCR comes from a human donor with aplastic anemia. The chain links TRBV29-1 to TRBJ2-7; TRBD1 or TRBD2 may be the D gene (6 bases each). The CDR3 spells CSVEAPGASGSGYEQYF. CDR3 sequence (DNA): TGCAGCGTTGAAGCCCCAGGGGCAAGCGGTAGCGGCTACGAGCAGTACTTC.